In its sample, the clone carrying this T cell receptor beta chain was seen many times. This record comes from a study of T-cell reconstitution after alpha-beta-depleted transplantation in children. TCRbeta library construction was performed incorporating unique molecular identifiers. Using its own MiXCR run on the PCR reads, TCRdb lists one record per CDR3 protein. The sample records 250,000 to 350,000 distinct CDR3 sequences, 9.9% being singletons. This CDR3 is built from 12 residues. Per germline, CDR1 MNHEY and CDR2 SMNVEV (reference sequence). V was pared by 6 bases and J by 6 bases, with 9 bases between.

The sample in question was PBMCs from the stem cell graft donor, obtained from the stem cell graft. The chain recombines TRBV27 with TRBJ1-5; D ambiguous. The clonotype comes from a human donor who donated a stem cell graft to a child with SCID. CDR3 amino acids: CASSRGSQPQHF. CDR3 in DNA: TGTGCCAGCAGCCGCGGATCTCAGCCCCAGCATTTT.